This T cell receptor (beta chain) emerged from a study of T cells in Graves' hyperthyroidism and ophthalmopathy. Study as a whole: Upon initial diagnosis and before any treatment, peripheral blood was collected.

Aged 18 to 65, the patients had hyperthyroidism that was newly diagnosed and had lasted under 2 months. Uncontrolled infection, other autoimmune disease, pregnancy and lactation each barred patients from inclusion. The CDR3 length is 15 residues. The V end lost 0 bases, the J end lost 6 bases, and 13 bases lay between the germline ends. From germline, CDR1 is SGHKS and CDR2 YYEKEE (reference sequence). Many counts were recorded for this clonotype. Researchers took RNA transcripts and amplified the TCR beta CDR3 regions from them. HTBI primers were employed in a first-round RT-PCR of the TCR CDR3. MiXCR, applied by TCRdb to the multiplex PCR reads, yields one record per CDR3 protein. This sample has about 400,000 distinct CDR3 sequences, with 15% to 18% found just once.

V usage is TRBV5-5 and J usage is TRBJ2-1, with D unresolved. The sequenced material came from blood. This sequence originates from a woman between 18 and 29 years old with Graves' hyperthyroidism. CDR3 nucleotide sequence: TGTGCCAGCAGCTTGGAGGCCGGACGGCTCAATGAGCAGTTCTTC. Protein sequence: CASSLEAGRLNEQFF.